The 5 T cell receptor beta chains in this list originate from one sample, sequenced in a study of blood T cells in healthy people across ages. The use of a sample-barcoded 5' primer and a J-beta primer mix characterized a second PCR of about 7 to 12 cycles. One entry per CDR3 protein results from TCRdb running MiXCR on the 5' RACE reads. Seen here are about 570,000 distinct CDR3 sequences, about 25% observed once, and the top ten hold approximately 17%. Sequencing input: blood. All receptors come from a woman aged 70-85 years in good health.

This clonotype was recorded a few times. This chain uses TRBV5-1 with TRBJ2-3; TRBD1 or TRBD2 may be the D gene (7 bases each). V gave up 3 bases and J gave up 0 bases, with 14 bases separating them. The CDR3 totals 16 residues. The germline CDR1 and CDR2 sequences are SGHRS and YFSETQ. CDR3 region: CASSSQGGASTDTQYF. Here the CDR3 DNA reads TGCGCCAGCAGCTCTCAGGGGGGGGCTAGCACAGATACGCAGTATTTT.

This clonotype was observed a few times. In DNA, the CDR3 is TGTGCCAGCAGTGTGGAAGCTGGAAACACCATATATTTT. Translation: CASSVEAGNTIYF. This chain joins TRBV6-4 and TRBJ1-3; D call uncertain. Germline CDR1 is MRHNA and CDR2 is SNTAGT. The V gene lost 4 bases and the J gene lost 2 bases, with 6 bases spanning the gap. This CDR3 has 13 amino acids.

The chain combines TRBV4-2 with TRBJ1-2; tentative D call: TRBD1 (5 bases). Germline V gene data show CDR1 as LGHNA and CDR2 as YNFKEQ. CDR3 length: 16 residues. V shed 5 bases and J shed 4 bases, with 20 bases lying between them. The CDR3 here is CASSGELGDVGYGYTF. For the CDR3, the DNA is TGTGCCAGCAGCGGGGAACTTGGGGACGTTGGCTATGGCTACACCTTC.

About this clonotype itself: This sequence may be a read error, since a much larger clone differs from it by one base. V is TRBV6-4 and J is TRBJ2-2; D not certain. This CDR3 is 12 amino acids long. Germline V gives CDR1 MRHNA, CDR2 SNTAGT. Trimming removed 3 bases at V and 3 bases at J, with 2 bases between. The CDR3 spells CASSEDTGELFF. CDR3 nucleotides: TGTGCCAGCAGTGAGGACACCGGGGAGCTGTTTTTT.

A few counts support this clonotype. The chain employs TRBV12-3 or TRBV12-4 and TRBJ1-2, with D maybe TRBD1 (5 bases). Trimming took 9 bases from V and 4 from J, leaving 15 bases between them. The CDR3 runs to 13 residues. CDR3 region: CASHKGLSYGYTF. The CDR3 DNA is TGTGCCAGTCATAAGGGGTTAAGCTATGGCTACACCTTC.